This TCR beta chain was sequenced in a study of control samples from healthy donors and cancer patients. Clones were read by immunoSEQ multiplex PCR, and TCRdb kept only the in-frame ones, dropping some. The data show around 130,000 clones, about 88% seen once. There are 14 residues in the CDR3. Germline V CDR1 and CDR2: SGHRS, YFSETQ. On this clone: The junction differs from germline at one of its ends, possibly a read error.

The genes are TRBV5-1 and TRBJ1-1; no definite D call. Sequencing was done on a sample of blood. The clonotype originates from a middle-aged man in good health. The CDR3 reads CASTLRWANTEAFF. CDR3 in DNA: TGCGCCAGCACCTTGAGATGGGCGAACACTGAAGCTTTCTTT. The full variable domain, completed using reference TRBV5-1 and TRBJ1-1, is KAGVTQTPRYLIKTRGQQVTLSCSPISGHRSVSWYQQTPGQGLQFLFEYFSETQRNKGNFPGRFSGRQFSNSRSEMNVSTLELGDSALYLCASTLRWANTEAFFGQGTRLTVV.